The present entry profiles one T cell receptor (beta chain) with its context. The specificity of this receptor is unknown. Per-base quality was not reported, and no clone a single base away is much larger than it. The immunoSEQ Assay, a bias-controlled multiplex PCR, was used to amplify TCRbeta CDR3 regions from genomic DNA. The paper's processing steps were these. Within the assay, amplification of reference gene primers was used to estimate how many nucleated cells each sample contained. To quantify the absolute abundance of each unique TCRbeta CDR3 rearrangement, sequence reads were collapsed and filtered. Productive Simpson clonality was computed per sample as the square root of Simpson's diversity index over productive rearrangements. Not all clones reach the TCRdb copy of this immuneACCESS table, which keeps in-frame sequences only. Checked studies attribute under half of the gap to unresolved V genes and leave the rest unexplained. V, J and clone size were drawn from that table, and D and trimming were deduced from the DNA. A total of 250,000 to 300,000 clones appear in this sample, approximately 90% of them only once. The top ten clonotypes cover about 2.2% of the sample.

The data stem from a study of blood T cell repertoires in COVID-19 (dated by TCRdb to 2020 to 2022). Turning to the overall study: Samples from collaborators originated in the United States, Italy and Spain and spanned both the acute and convalescent phases of COVID-19. The dataset comprised deeply sampled blood TCRbeta repertoires from subjects exposed to, actively infected with, or recovered from COVID-19. HLA class I and class II types, where available, came from metadata supplied by the sample provider rather than from assay-based typing. A de-identified subject ID, COVID-19 status, age in years and sex were almost always included in the sample metadata. The repertoires were released in a freely available public database intended as a resource for research on the immune response to SARS-CoV-2. Samples came from the ongoing ImmuneRACE study (first 160 participants) plus 1,254 subjects from 6 global collaborators. The prospective study material was composed of cDNA or gDNA derived from T cells, B-cell-depleted T cells, or PBMCs. On the study overall, not on this receptor specifically: Clinical and demographic metadata were provided uncurated, with the amount varying by source and participant.

One collaborating source in Seattle enrolled patients during active infection and followed them longitudinally through the course of disease. Each collaborating institution followed its own protocols to collect whole blood in K2EDTA tubes. For TCRbeta analysis, collaborators shipped samples in one of three forms: frozen whole blood, isolated PBMCs, or DNA extracted from either of those sample types. Its CDR3 holds 17 amino acids, cysteine through phenylalanine. Only the CDR3 part of the read is kept: 51 bases, read in frame from the first base. The sequenced sample was peripheral blood. The receptor was isolated from a woman aged 25 to 39 with COVID-19, enrolled during active disease. Recombination connected TRBV21-1 to TRBJ2-3; the DNA was not used to check the table's D call, TRBD2. TRBV21-1 is a pseudogene locus. The bases are TGTGCCAGCAGGTTTCACCTTGTAGCGGGAGTCACAGATACGCAGTATTTT. Its protein is CASRFHLVAGVTDTQYF.